This T cell receptor (beta chain) was sequenced for a study of human T cells and chemical hapten exposure. Across the study: 2% DPC applied to a 2 cm by 2 cm arm area sensitized donors.

Study-wide results and limits: There was alopecia in the donors, so their immune response may differ from that of healthy people. Against controls, expanded TCRs gave rise to significantly more large CDR3 similarity clusters.

Losses at the gene ends were 6 bases for V and 2 bases for J; bases not matched to a gene: 13. Germline loops: CDR1 SGHAT, CDR2 FQNNGV. The CDR3 runs 17 residues. One entry per CDR3 protein, called by TCRdb with MiXCR from the RACE reads. Among roughly 34,000 distinct CDR3 sequences listed, roughly 6.4% were seen once. Time point: patch test 1, 2 weeks after DPC sensitization. As to treatment: therapeutic diphenylcyclopropenone sensitization with weekly scalp DPC. Total RNA was isolated from unfractionated whole blood. Comment on this clonotype: Its target is unknown.

The sample in question was whole blood, obtained in connection with sensitization to the hapten diphenylcyclopropenone (DPC). The V and J genes are TRBV11-2 and TRBJ2-3, with 8 positions matching TRBD2. The TCR sequence derives from a woman aged 25 to 45 with alopecia areata. Some clones in this sample may be carry-over from other donors' samples. The CDR3 nucleotides are TGTGCCAGCAGTACCCGGAGGGGTAGCGGGAACACAGATACGCAGTATTTT. The encoded protein is CASSTRRGSGNTDTQYF. The full variable domain, in which reference TRBV11-2 and TRBJ2-3 provide the parts outside the CDR3, is EAGVAQSPRYKIIEKRQSVAFWCNPISGHATLYWYQQILGQGPKLLIQFQNNGVVDDSQLPKDRFSAERLKGVDSTLKIQPAKLEDSAVYLCASSTRRGSGNTDTQYFGPGTRLTVL.